The next 12 T cell receptor beta chains were all read from a single sample in a study of low-dose radiotherapy and immunotherapy resistance in tumors. TRAV- and TRBV-specific primers, spanning alpha and beta chains, primed first-strand cDNA. TCR amplification involved 15 to 20 PCR cycles with a constant-region primer and V-primer adapter. TCRdb passed the reads through MiXCR, listing each CDR3 protein once. Of over 15,000 distinct CDR3 sequences listed, less than 85% are singletons. The receptors shown here come from a human donor with advanced metastatic prostate, ovarian, gallbladder or colorectal cancer (not recorded which). This table probably holds off-target reads from a library built for another chain.

This clonotype was counted only a few times. The CDR3 reads CASSLAGTGGTNEKLFF. In DNA form, the CDR3 reads TGCGCCAGCAGCCTAGCCGGGACAGGGGGAACTAATGAAAAACTGTTTTTT. The V and J genes are TRBV5-1 and TRBJ1-4; 11 positions agree with TRBD1. Trimming at V came to 4 bases and at J to 1 base, leaving 6 bases not matched to a gene. Germline-derived CDR1 and CDR2 are SGHRS and YFSETQ. This CDR3 region has 17 residues.

This clonotype was counted only a few times. The chain combines TRBV15 with TRBJ2-7, with 8 bases lining up with TRBD1. The CDR3 extends over 15 amino acids. Per the germline V gene, CDR1 is LNHNV and CDR2 is YYDKDF (reference sequence). Trimming removed 1 base from V and 5 bases from J; junction bases left unmatched: 7. The CDR3 protein is CATSRGGTGTHEQYF. Written as DNA, the CDR3 is TGTGCCACCAGCAGAGGTGGGACAGGAACCCACGAGCAGTACTTC. Full variable domain (missing parts from reference TRBV15 and TRBJ2-7): DAMVIQNPRYQVTQFGKPVTLSCSQTLNHNVMYWYQQKSSQAPKLLFHYYDKDFNNEADTPDNFQSRRPNTSFCFLDIRSPGLGDTAMYLCATSRGGTGTHEQYFGPGTRLTVT.

The chain combines TRBV2 with TRBJ1-3, with D tentatively TRBD1 (6 bases). This CDR3 contains 16 residues. Germline V gene sequence: CDR1 SNHLY, CDR2 FYNNEI. Trimming shortened V by 5 bases and J by 0 bases, and 14 bases separated the two germline ends. CDR3 sequence reads: CASSTRTAGSGNTIYF. CDR3 nucleotides: TGTGCCAGCAGTACCCGGACAGCCGGCTCTGGAAACACCATATATTTT.

V is TRBV19 and J is TRBJ1-6, with D maybe TRBD1 (5 bases). V was clipped by 5 bases and J by 8 bases, with 16 bases between them. Germline V gene sequence: CDR1 LNHDA, CDR2 SQIVND (reference sequence). The CDR3 loop spans 15 amino acids. CDR3: CASSVGGTSDSPLHF. DNA for the CDR3: TGTGCCAGTAGTGTCGGAGGGACTTCGGATTCACCCCTCCACTTT.

V usage is TRBV6-2 or TRBV6-3 and J usage is TRBJ2-7; 7 nucleotides match TRBD1. The CDR3 is 14 amino acids. J lost 1 base, V lost 5 bases, and 5 bases had no gene match. The germline V gene encodes CDR1 MNHEY and CDR2 SVGEGT. The CDR3 DNA reads as TGTGCCAGCAGTCCCCCGACAGGGTCCTACGAGCAGTACTTC. Its translation: CASSPPTGSYEQYF.

The table lists this clonotype with a few counts. The gene calls are TRBV11-2 and TRBJ2-3, with 11 positions matching TRBD2. Per germline, CDR1 SGHAT and CDR2 FQNNGV. CDR3 length: 15 amino acids. The V gene end was trimmed by 6 bases and the J gene end by 3 bases; junction bases not matched to a gene: 5. This chain's CDR3 is CASSILAGETDTQYF. DNA of the CDR3: TGTGCCAGCAGTATACTAGCGGGAGAGACAGATACGCAGTATTTT. The entire variable domain, with the rest obtained from reference TRBV11-2 and TRBJ2-3, is as follows: EAGVAQSPRYKIIEKRQSVAFWCNPISGHATLYWYQQILGQGPKLLIQFQNNGVVDDSQLPKDRFSAERLKGVDSTLKIQPAKLEDSAVYLCASSILAGETDTQYFGPGTRLTVL.

This clonotype appeared a single time. This chain uses TRBV29-1 with TRBJ2-5; tentative D call: TRBD2 (6 bases). The germline gives CDR1 SQVTM, CDR2 ANQGSEA. The CDR3 contains 12 residues. Trimming took 6 bases from V and 5 from J, leaving 13 bases between them. CDR3 sequence (DNA): TGCAGCGTCGCCCGGGAGAGTGAGACCCAGTACTTC. It specifies CSVARESETQYF. The full variable domain, rest sourced from reference TRBV29-1 and TRBJ2-5, is SAVISQKPSRDICQRGTSLTIQCQVDSQVTMMFWYRQQPGQSLTLIATANQGSEATYESGFVIDKFPISRPNLTFSTLTVSNMSPEDSSIYLCSVARESETQYFGPGTRLLVL.

This chain joins TRBV10-3 and TRBJ2-3; D gene uncertain. V was shortened by 7 bases and J by 1 base, with 9 bases between the two germline ends. Germline assignment: CDR1 ENHRY and CDR2 SYGVKD. The CDR3 length is 13 residues. The chain's CDR3 is CAIKDIRTDTQYF. DNA for the CDR3: TGTGCCATCAAAGACATCCGCACAGATACGCAGTATTTT.

The DNA of the CDR3 is TGTGCCAGTAGACCAAGGACAGGGAACACCGGGGAGCTGTTTTTT. Translation: CASRPRTGNTGELFF. The chain joins TRBV19 to TRBJ2-2; 7 bases agree with TRBD1. The CDR3 consists of 15 residues. Germline-derived CDR1 and CDR2 are LNHDA and SQIVND (reference sequence). The trim removed 6 bases at V and 1 base at J, leaving 5 bases unmatched.

The V and J genes are TRBV7-6 and TRBJ1-1, with 7 bases identical to TRBD1. The length of the CDR3 is 15 residues. Trimming cost V 4 bases and J 0 bases; bases outside gene matches: 5. Looked up from germline, CDR1 is SGHVS and CDR2 is FNYEAQ. The CDR3 DNA follows: TGTGCCAGCAGCTCTCCGGGACAGTTGAACACTGAAGCTTTCTTT. It specifies CASSSPGQLNTEAFF.

The rearrangement links TRBV5-1 to TRBJ1-1; 10 positions match TRBD1. This CDR3 has 15 amino acids. CDR1 SGHRS and CDR2 YFSETQ come from the germline V gene. Germline trimming cut 4 bases from V and 5 bases from J; bases unmatched to any gene: 8. CDR3 nucleotide sequence: TGCGCCAGCAGCCCATCCGGGACAGGGGCAACTGAAGCTTTCTTT. Translation gives CASSPSGTGATEAFF.

The chain uses TRBV2 and TRBJ2-5, with D unclear. Germline V gene sequence: CDR1 SNHLY, CDR2 FYNNEI. The CDR3 covers 11 residues. Between the trimmed V and J ends, which lost 2 bases and 4 bases, there was a span of 2 bases. This CDR3 reads CASSERETQYF. The CDR3 DNA reads as TGTGCCAGCAGTGAACGAGAGACCCAGTACTTC.